One sample yielded the 17 T cell receptor beta chains listed below, sequenced in a study of regulatory T cells in long-lasting Graves disease (dated by TCRdb to the early 2020s). The protocol used for the library was multiplex PCR. The data were produced on an Illumina HiSeq 4000. iRepertoire HTBI primers and Arm-PCR amplification of CDR3 regions were used to construct TCR beta libraries. The raw public data were reprocessed by TCRdb itself: fastp quality trimming at Q25, MiXCR clonotype calling, in-frame beta chains only. CDR3 protein sequences are deduplicated, and each keeps its most common genes and DNA. Present in this sample are roughly 530,000 distinct CDR3 sequences, roughly 16% of which were seen just once. The ten largest clones take up roughly 25% of the sample. According to the study, the label for this sample's time point signals: newly diagnosed GD, antithyroid drugs for less than 3 months. For both TCR sequencing and RNA sequencing, RNA was extracted from PBMCs using TRIzol.

The same sample was also used in a study of T cells in Graves' hyperthyroidism and ophthalmopathy.

This sample comprised peripheral blood mononuclear cells (PBMCs), obtained at new diagnosis, from a patient treated with antithyroid drugs. Receptors were obtained from a woman aged 35-65 years with Graves disease. Donor details come from another sample of the same person, matched by shared clones.

This clonotype was picked up many times. The genes are TRBV29-1 and TRBJ1-1; unclear D gene. V was clipped by 4 bases and J by 1 base, with 10 bases between them. Per the germline V gene, CDR1 is SQVTM and CDR2 is ANQGSEA. The CDR3 loop spans 13 amino acids. This chain's CDR3 is CSVGLRTNTEAFF. The CDR3, as DNA: TGCAGCGTTGGTCTCAGGACGAACACTGAAGCTTTCTTT.

This clonotype was counted ten times or more. The J gene is TRBJ2-7, the V gene TRBV20-1, with 7 nucleotides matching TRBD2. This CDR3 has 14 amino acids. With V trimmed by 3 bases and J by 1 base, 6 bases remained unmatched. Germline assignment: CDR1 DFQATT and CDR2 SNEGSKA (reference sequence). Here the CDR3 reads CSASSFSGSYEQYF. In DNA, the CDR3 is TGCAGTGCTAGTAGTTTTAGCGGGTCCTACGAGCAGTACTTC.

The J gene is TRBJ2-2, the V gene TRBV27; 9 positions match TRBD1. The CDR3 runs to 15 residues. After removal of 6 bases from V and 2 bases from J, the junction contained 4 bases not matched to a gene. Germline CDR1 MNHEY, CDR2 SMNVEV (reference sequence). CDR3 sequence: CASRKGQGNTGELFF. The CDR3 DNA is TGTGCCAGCAGGAAGGGACAGGGTAACACCGGGGAGCTGTTTTTT.

On this clonotype: A read error is possible here, since a much larger clone lies one base away. This chain connects TRBV7-3 to TRBJ2-1, with 8 nucleotides matching TRBD2. The CDR3 consists of 16 residues. CDR1 is SGHTA and CDR2 is FQGTGA in the germline V gene. CDR3 residues: CANSLRGGGSYNEQFF. The CDR3 DNA is TGTGCCAACAGCTTACGCGGCGGGGGGAGCTACAATGAGCAGTTCTTC.

The sample holds a few counts of this clonotype. This chain uses TRBV24-1 with TRBJ2-7; maybe TRBD2 (5 bases). This CDR3 spans 16 amino acids. CDR1 KGHDR and CDR2 SFDVKD come from the germline V gene. V dropped 3 bases and J dropped 5 bases, with 19 bases sitting between them. In nucleotides, the CDR3 is TGTGCCACCAGTGATACCCCGGCAGGAGGTGTCCACGAGCAGTACTTC. Translated: CATSDTPAGGVHEQYF.

This clonotype was recorded many times. The chain carries TRBV2 and TRBJ2-1; TRBD1 matches at 8 bases. With 7 bases clipped from V and 8 bases from J, the junction kept 13 bases outside the gene matches. This CDR3 comprises 15 residues. CDR1 is SNHLY and CDR2 is FYNNEI in the germline V gene. The CDR3 loop is CASIPFGQGADEQFF. The DNA for the CDR3 is TGTGCCAGCATCCCGTTTGGGCAGGGGGCCGATGAGCAGTTCTTC.

A few counts support this clonotype. J is TRBJ2-3 and V is TRBV6-1; 10 positions agree with TRBD1. Germline-derived CDR1 and CDR2 are MNHNS and SASEGT. The junction had 6 bases not matched to a gene; V was cut back by 10 bases and J by 5 bases. This CDR3 comprises 13 residues. The CDR3 loop is CANRQGAGDTQYF. The DNA for the CDR3 is TGTGCCAACAGACAGGGGGCTGGAGATACGCAGTATTTT.

The rearrangement links TRBV6-1 to TRBJ1-4; a possible D gene is TRBD1 (5 bases). CDR1 is MNHNS, CDR2 SASEGT, per germline. CDR3 length: 15 residues. The ends were cut back, 10 bases at V and 1 base at J, with 16 bases in the middle. CDR3 residues: CATAKAGVTNEKLFF. Here the CDR3 DNA reads TGTGCCACCGCTAAAGCGGGGGTAACTAATGAAAAACTGTTTTTT.

This clonotype was seen a few times. The V and J genes are TRBV27 and TRBJ1-5; D remains ambiguous. Deletions cut 2 bases from V and 4 bases from J, with 9 bases between. CDR1 MNHEY and CDR2 SMNVEV come from the germline V gene (reference sequence). This CDR3 is built from 14 residues. The chain's CDR3 is CASSLPGRNQPQHF. CDR3 nucleotide sequence: TGTGCCAGCAGTTTACCCGGGAGAAATCAGCCCCAGCATTTT.

This clonotype has a count of ten or more. The chain carries TRBV5-1 and TRBJ1-4; TRBD1 agrees at 7 bases. The germline V gene has CDR1 SGHRS and CDR2 YFSETQ. The CDR3 covers 15 residues. V lost 0 bases and J lost 5; bases outside the gene matches: 4. The CDR3 nucleotides are TGCGCCAGCAGCTTGGAGGGACAGTTAAATGAAAAACTGTTTTTT. Translating it yields CASSLEGQLNEKLFF.

V usage is TRBV19 and J usage is TRBJ1-6, with a tentative D call TRBD1 (5 bases). Germline V gene lookup returns CDR1 LNHDA and CDR2 SQIVND (reference sequence). The V end was cut by 3 bases, the J end by 9 bases, with 12 bases between. This CDR3 is 14 amino acids long. In nucleotides, the CDR3 is TGTGCCAGTAGTATGGGGGAATTCGGTTCACCCCTCCACTTT. Translating it yields CASSMGEFGSPLHF.

This clonotype was detected ten times or more. The chain carries TRBV3-1 and TRBJ2-3; D remains unclear. V was cut by 3 bases and J by 4 bases, with 5 bases left in between. The germline gives CDR1 LGHDT, CDR2 YNNKEL (reference sequence). The CDR3 covers 12 residues. The CDR3: CASSHRADTQYF. CDR3 coding DNA: TGTGCCAGCAGCCACCGAGCAGATACGCAGTATTTT.

This clonotype has more than one count but fewer than ten. The chain recombines TRBV20-1 with TRBJ2-3; D unresolved. This CDR3 is 17 amino acids long. Trimming cost V 1 base and J 2 bases, with 19 bases left between them. CDR1 DFQATT and CDR2 SNEGSKA come from the germline V gene (reference sequence). The CDR3 loop is CSARAKLGIVDTDTQYF. CDR3 DNA sequence: TGCAGTGCTAGAGCCAAACTGGGGATTGTGGACACAGATACGCAGTATTTT.

The rearrangement links TRBV20-1 to TRBJ1-2, with 8 bases identical to TRBD1. CDR1 DFQATT and CDR2 SNEGSKA come from the germline V gene (reference sequence). CDR3 length: 12 amino acids. V gave up 7 bases and J gave up 4 bases; unmatched junction bases: 5. CDR3 sequence: CSVKGQAYGYTF. Written as DNA, the CDR3 is TGCAGTGTAAAGGGACAGGCCTATGGCTACACCTTC.

In this sample, this clonotype turned up many times. The chain carries TRBV5-1 and TRBJ1-4; 9 bases are a match to TRBD1. Per germline, CDR1 SGHRS and CDR2 YFSETQ. The junction had 2 bases not matched to a gene; V was cut back by 0 bases and J by 8 bases. This CDR3 region has 14 residues. The CDR3 is CASSLVQGAEKLFF. CDR3 coding DNA: TGCGCCAGCAGCTTGGTACAGGGGGCGGAAAAACTGTTTTTT.

In this sample, this clonotype turned up a few times. This sequence joins TRBV30 and TRBJ1-3; no definite D call. This CDR3 spans 13 amino acids. Trimming pared 4 bases from V and 4 bases from J, leaving 11 bases between. In germline, CDR1 is GTSNPN, CDR2 SVGIG (reference sequence). In nucleotides, the CDR3 is TGTGCCTGGAACCACCAGAGAGGAAACACCATATATTTT. The encoded protein is CAWNHQRGNTIYF.

V is TRBV27 and J is TRBJ2-1, with 9 bases fitting TRBD1. V shed 4 bases and J 6 bases; nucleotides not matched to a gene: 7. The CDR3 length is 15 residues. CDR1 MNHEY and CDR2 SMNVEV come from the germline V gene (reference sequence). The CDR3: CASSSRTGAVNEQFF. The CDR3 DNA follows: TGTGCCAGCAGTTCCAGGACAGGGGCCGTCAATGAGCAGTTCTTC.